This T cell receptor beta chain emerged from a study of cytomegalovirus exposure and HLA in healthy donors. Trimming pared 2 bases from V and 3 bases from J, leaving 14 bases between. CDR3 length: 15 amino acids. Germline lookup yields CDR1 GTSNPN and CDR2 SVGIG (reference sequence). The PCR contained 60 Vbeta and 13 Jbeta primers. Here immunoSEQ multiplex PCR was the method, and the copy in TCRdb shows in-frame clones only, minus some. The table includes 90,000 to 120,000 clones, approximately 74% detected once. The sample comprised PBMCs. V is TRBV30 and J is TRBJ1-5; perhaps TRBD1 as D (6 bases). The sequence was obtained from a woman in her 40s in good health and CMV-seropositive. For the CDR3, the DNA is TGTGCCTGGAGTCTTATGGGGGACATCAATCAGCCCCAGCATTTT. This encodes CAWSLMGDINQPQHF.